A selection of T cell receptor beta chains follows, all from one sample in a study of T-cell memory formation after mild COVID-19. TCRdb reanalysed the 5' RACE reads using MiXCR and keeps one entry per CDR3 protein. The repertoire has 500,000 to 550,000 distinct CDR3 sequences, 20% of them found once; the top ten carry under 15%. The sequenced material came from PBMCs or a T cell subset sorted from them (not recorded which). The receptors stem from an adult woman who had mild COVID-19 (a few samples of this study predate the infection). Cell type and time point are not known. CDR3s include the opening cysteine and the closing phenylalanine or tryptophan. A D gene is named only where the DNA matches it firmly. Expanded clones get a size class; other rows say once, few or many, or leave the size out.

j_call	clone_size	v_call	d_call	cdr3_nt	cdr3_aa
TRBJ1-1	-	TRBV9	-	TGTGCCAGCAGCGTAGAGGGTAGGGCAAACACTGAAGCTTTCTTT	CASSVEGRANTEAFF
TRBJ1-5	few	TRBV19	-	TGTGCCAGTAGCCTGATAGATAGCAATCAGCCCCAGCATTTT	CASSLIDSNQPQHF
TRBJ2-2	-	TRBV12-3/TRBV12-4	-	TGTGCCAGCAGTTTTCTTTCCCTGAATGGGCTGTTTTTT	CASSFLSLNGLFF
TRBJ1-2	few	TRBV27	-	TGTGCCAGCAGTTTAGGGCACGCTCCCAGCTATGGCTACACCTTC	CASSLGHAPSYGYTF
TRBJ1-2	few	TRBV4-3	-	TGCGCCAGCAGCCAAGAGCACCAGGGCCATGGCTACACCTTC	CASSQEHQGHGYTF
TRBJ2-3	many	TRBV5-1	-	TGCGCCAGCTTCATGGACTTTTCTCCGGGGAATACGCAGTATTTT	CASFMDFSPGNTQYF
TRBJ2-7	-	TRBV10-2	TRBD2	TGCGCCAGCAGTGAGCCGGCGGGGGGGGCGAGTTTGCACTTC	CASSEPAGGASLHF
TRBJ2-1	many	TRBV7-9	TRBD2	TGTGCCAGCAGCCCGAAGAGACTAGCGGGGGGGCCAGGTGAGCAGTTCTTC	CASSPKRLAGGPGEQFF
TRBJ2-7	few	TRBV5-1	-	TGCGCCAGCAGCTCCAAAACTTTAGCGGCCTCAGGGACCTACGAGCAGTACTTC	CASSSKTLAASGTYEQYF
TRBJ2-7	few	TRBV7-2	-	TGTGCCAGCATGGCCGACAGAACCTTTTACGAGCAGTACTTC	CASMADRTFYEQYF
TRBJ2-3	few	TRBV5-1	-	TGCGCCAGCAGCTTGTATTCGGCAGCAGATACGCAGTATTTT	CASSLYSAADTQYF
TRBJ2-7	-	TRBV10-3	TRBD2	TGTGCCATCAGTGAGGGACTAGCGGGGGGGCAATCCAAAAATTACGAGCAGTACTTC	CAISEGLAGGQSKNYEQYF
TRBJ2-1	few	TRBV12-3/TRBV12-4	TRBD2	TGTGCCAGCAGCCCGACTAGCGGGAGGGTCGATGAGCAGTTCTTC	CASSPTSGRVDEQFF
TRBJ2-1	-	TRBV5-1	TRBD2	TGCGCCAGCAGCCCCGGGGGTAGCGGGATGACCTACAATGAGCAGTTCTTC	CASSPGGSGMTYNEQFF
TRBJ2-7	-	TRBV28	TRBD1	TGTGCCAGCAGTTTAAACACCCAAGGGGGCCACGAGCAGTACTTC	CASSLNTQGGHEQYF
TRBJ1-1	many	TRBV5-8	-	TGTGCCAGCAGCTTTAGATCAGGACGAGGGAACACTGAAGCTTTCTTT	CASSFRSGRGNTEAFF
TRBJ1-1	-	TRBV20-1	-	TGCAGTGCTAGAAAGGTAAACACTGAAGCTTTCTTT	CSARKVNTEAFF
TRBJ1-2	-	TRBV7-6	TRBD1	TGTGCCAGCAGCAGACAGGGTGGCGATGGCTACACCTTC	CASSRQGGDGYTF
TRBJ2-7	few	TRBV20-1	TRBD2	TGCAGTGCCCGTGGGCGGGAGGGCTGGTACGAGCAGTACTTC	CSARGREGWYEQYF
TRBJ1-1	-	TRBV7-9	-	TGTGCCAGCAGCTTAGGCAGTATGAACACTGAAGCTTTCTTT	CASSLGSMNTEAFF
TRBJ2-1	many	TRBV6-5	-	TGTGCCAGCAGTAGCCCCTATCAAGGGGCCAATGAGCAGTTCTTC	CASSSPYQGANEQFF
TRBJ2-7	few	TRBV27	TRBD2	TGTGCCAGCAGAAAAACTGGGACTAGCGTTCGCGAGCAGTACTTC	CASRKTGTSVREQYF
TRBJ2-3	-	TRBV13	-	TGTGCCAGCAGCTCCCTTTCGGTAGTCACAGATACGCAGTATTTT	CASSSLSVVTDTQYF
TRBJ1-1	-	TRBV5-1	-	TGCGCCAGCAGCCCCAGTTGGATGGGGGCGGGGGCTGAAGCTTTCTTT	CASSPSWMGAGAEAFF
TRBJ2-1	-	TRBV4-2	-	TGTGCCAGCAGCCCGGCGGCAGCGGCCTCCTACAATGAGCAGTTCTTC	CASSPAAAASYNEQFF
TRBJ2-7	few	TRBV5-1	TRBD2	TGCGCCAGCAGCTTGGGGACTAGCGGGAGAGACGAGCAGTACTTC	CASSLGTSGRDEQYF
TRBJ2-7	-	TRBV11-1	TRBD2	TGTGCCAGCAGCCCTACGGGGCGGGAGGGCTACGAGCAGTACTTC	CASSPTGREGYEQYF